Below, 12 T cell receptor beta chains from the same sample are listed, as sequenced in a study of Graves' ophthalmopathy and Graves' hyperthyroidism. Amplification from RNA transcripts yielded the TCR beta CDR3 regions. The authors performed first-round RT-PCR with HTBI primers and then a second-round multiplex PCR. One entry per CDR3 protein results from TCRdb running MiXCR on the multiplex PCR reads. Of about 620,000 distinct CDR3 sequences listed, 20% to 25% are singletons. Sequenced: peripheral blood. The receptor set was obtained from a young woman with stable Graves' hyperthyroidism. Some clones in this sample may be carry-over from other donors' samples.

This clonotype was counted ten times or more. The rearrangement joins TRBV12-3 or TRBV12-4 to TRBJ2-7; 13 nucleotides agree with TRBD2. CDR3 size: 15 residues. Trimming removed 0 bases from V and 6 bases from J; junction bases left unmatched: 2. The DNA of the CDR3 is TGTGCCAGCAGTTTAGCAGGGACTAGCGGGACCGAGCAGTACTTC. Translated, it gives CASSLAGTSGTEQYF.

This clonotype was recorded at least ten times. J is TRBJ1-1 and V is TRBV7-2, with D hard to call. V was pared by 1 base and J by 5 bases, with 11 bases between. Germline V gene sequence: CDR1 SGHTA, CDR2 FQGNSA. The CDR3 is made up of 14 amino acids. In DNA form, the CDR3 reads TGTGCCAGCAGCTTAGAGAGACACTTTACTGAAGCTTTCTTT. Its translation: CASSLERHFTEAFF.

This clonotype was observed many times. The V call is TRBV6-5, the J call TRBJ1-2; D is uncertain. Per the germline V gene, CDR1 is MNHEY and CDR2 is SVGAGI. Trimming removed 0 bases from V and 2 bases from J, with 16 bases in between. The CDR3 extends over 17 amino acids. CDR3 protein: CASSYSYGGVENYGYTF. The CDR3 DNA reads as TGTGCCAGCAGTTACTCGTACGGCGGCGTCGAAAACTATGGCTACACCTTC.

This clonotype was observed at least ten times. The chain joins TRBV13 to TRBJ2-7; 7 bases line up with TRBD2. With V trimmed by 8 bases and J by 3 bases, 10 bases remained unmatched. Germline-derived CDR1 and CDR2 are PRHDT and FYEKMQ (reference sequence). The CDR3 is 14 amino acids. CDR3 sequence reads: CASESWGTNYEQYF. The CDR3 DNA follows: TGTGCCAGCGAATCATGGGGGACTAACTACGAGCAGTACTTC.

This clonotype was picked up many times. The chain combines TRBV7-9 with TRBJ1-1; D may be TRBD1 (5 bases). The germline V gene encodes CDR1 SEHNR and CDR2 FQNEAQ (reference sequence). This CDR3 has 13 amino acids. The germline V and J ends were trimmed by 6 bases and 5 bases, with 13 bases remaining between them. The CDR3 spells CASSSGQGTEAFF. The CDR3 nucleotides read TGTGCCAGCAGTTCCGGGCAGGGTACTGAAGCTTTCTTT.

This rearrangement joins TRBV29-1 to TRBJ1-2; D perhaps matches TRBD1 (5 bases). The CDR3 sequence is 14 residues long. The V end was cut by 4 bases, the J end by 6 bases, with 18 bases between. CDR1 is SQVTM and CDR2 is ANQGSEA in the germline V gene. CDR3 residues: CSVASGLGVDGYTF. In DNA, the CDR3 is TGCAGCGTTGCCTCGGGACTAGGGGTGGATGGCTACACCTTC.

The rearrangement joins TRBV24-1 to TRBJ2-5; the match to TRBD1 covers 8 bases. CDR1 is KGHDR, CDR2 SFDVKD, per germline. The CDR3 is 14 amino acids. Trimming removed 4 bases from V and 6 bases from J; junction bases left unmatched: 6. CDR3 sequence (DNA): TGTGCCACCAGTGAACTCGGACAGGGAAAGACCCAGTACTTC. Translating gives CATSELGQGKTQYF.

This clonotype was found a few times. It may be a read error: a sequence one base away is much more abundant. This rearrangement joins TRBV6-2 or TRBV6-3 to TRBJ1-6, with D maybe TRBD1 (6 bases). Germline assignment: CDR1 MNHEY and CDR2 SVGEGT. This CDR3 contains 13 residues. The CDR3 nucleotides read TGTGCCAGCTGTTACGTGCTGGGGGCGATCCTCCACTTT. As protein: CASCYVLGAILHF.

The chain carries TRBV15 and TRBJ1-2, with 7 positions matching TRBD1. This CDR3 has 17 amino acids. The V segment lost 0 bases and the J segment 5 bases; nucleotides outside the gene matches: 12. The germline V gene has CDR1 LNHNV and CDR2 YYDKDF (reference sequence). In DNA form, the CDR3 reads TGTGCCACCAGCAGAGATCGCGTTGGGACAGATTATTATGGCTACACCTTC. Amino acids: CATSRDRVGTDYYGYTF.

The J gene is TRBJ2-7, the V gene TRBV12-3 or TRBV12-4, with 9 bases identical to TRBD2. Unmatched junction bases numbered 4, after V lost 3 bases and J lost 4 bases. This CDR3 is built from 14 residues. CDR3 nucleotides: TGTGCCAGCAGTTTTAAGCGGGAGGAGTACGAGCAGTACTTC. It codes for CASSFKREEYEQYF.

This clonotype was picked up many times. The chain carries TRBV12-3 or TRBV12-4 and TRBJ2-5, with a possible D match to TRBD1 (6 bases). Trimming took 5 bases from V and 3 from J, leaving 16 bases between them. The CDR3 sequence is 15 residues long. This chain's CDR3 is CASSPPGTSKETQYF. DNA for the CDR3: TGTGCCAGCAGTCCCCCAGGGACAAGTAAAGAGACCCAGTACTTC.

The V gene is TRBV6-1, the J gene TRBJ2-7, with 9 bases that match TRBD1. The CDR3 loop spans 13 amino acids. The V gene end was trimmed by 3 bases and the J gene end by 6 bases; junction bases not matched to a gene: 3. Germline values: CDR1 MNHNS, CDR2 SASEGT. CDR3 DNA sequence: TGTGCCAGCAGTGATCGACAGGGGGTCGAGCAGTACTTC. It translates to CASSDRQGVEQYF.